These 6 T cell receptor beta chains were all obtained from the same sample, sequenced in a study of long-term antiretroviral therapy in people with HIV. The authors ran the immunoSEQ assay, v3.0, at survey level. Libraries were prepared by immunoSEQ multiplex PCR; TCRdb keeps only in-frame clonotypes and omits some of them. Of about 24,000 clones in the sample, over 80% were seen once. Sequencing used unsorted PBMCs, obtained roughly 4.1 years after starting antiretroviral therapy. The receptors here all came from a man younger than 40 with HIV.

This sequence joins TRBV30 and TRBJ1-4; D uncertain. CDR3 length equals 15 residues. Trimming pared 0 bases from V and 3 bases from J, leaving 11 bases between. Per germline, CDR1 GTSNPN and CDR2 SVGIG (reference sequence). CDR3 nucleotides: TGTGCCTGGAGTGTATCCCTACGGTCTAATGAAAAACTGTTTTTT. Residues: CAWSVSLRSNEKLFF.

This chain uses TRBV27 with TRBJ2-1; 10 nucleotides agree with TRBD1. Germline CDR1 reads MNHEY; CDR2 reads SMNVEV (reference sequence). CDR3 length: 14 amino acids. Unmatched junction bases numbered 7, after V lost 7 bases and J lost 7 bases. In nucleotides, the CDR3 is TGTGCCAGCACCTGGACAGGGGGAGGTAATGAGCAGTTCTTC. Protein sequence: CASTWTGGGNEQFF.

V and J are TRBV28 and TRBJ2-2; D remains ambiguous. The germline CDR1 and CDR2 sequences are MDHEN and SYDVKM. Trimming removed 3 bases from V and 3 bases from J, with 11 bases in between. The CDR3 has 15 amino acids. The CDR3 DNA follows: TGTGCCAGCAGTTTTTTGGGTGGAGACACCGGGGAGCTGTTTTTT. Its translation is CASSFLGGDTGELFF. Together with reference TRBV28 and TRBJ2-2, the CDR3 gives the full variable domain: DVKVTQSSRYLVKRTGEKVFLECVQDMDHENMFWYRQDPGLGLRLIYFSYDVKMKEKGDIPEGYSVSREKKERFSLILESASTNQTSMYLCASSFLGGDTGELFFGEGSRLTVL.

This clone was detected once. The chain couples TRBV25-1 to TRBJ1-3; TRBD1 matches 7 bases. Trimming at V came to 2 bases and at J to 2 bases, leaving 6 bases not matched to a gene. This CDR3 is 16 amino acids long. The germline V gene encodes CDR1 MGHDK and CDR2 SYGVNS. CDR3 in amino acids: CASSELLGQPGNTIYF. The DNA for the CDR3 is TGTGCCAGCAGTGAACTCCTGGGACAGCCTGGAAACACCATATATTTT.

The chain links TRBV5-4 to TRBJ2-1; TRBD2 is a possible D gene (6 bases). CDR3 length: 17 amino acids. Germline V gives CDR1 SGHNT, CDR2 YYREEE (reference sequence). Trimming shortened V by 0 bases and J by 7 bases, and 20 bases separated the two germline ends. As DNA, the CDR3 is TGTGCCAGCAGCTTGGCCTCAGGAGCGGGTACTTCTAATGAGCAGTTCTTC. The encoded protein is CASSLASGAGTSNEQFF.

The chain links TRBV4-3 to TRBJ2-1; 9 nucleotides agree with TRBD1. Germline-derived CDR1 and CDR2 are LGHNA and YSLEER. After removal of 4 bases from V and 5 bases from J, the junction contained 6 bases not matched to a gene. The CDR3 runs 15 residues. In DNA, the CDR3 is TGCGCCAGCAGCCCCCTCCGGGACAGGGACAATGAGCAGTTCTTC. Encoded protein: CASSPLRDRDNEQFF.